A single sample is the source of the 9 T cell receptor beta chains below, sequenced in a study of CD4 T cells in relation to SARS-CoV-2 and coronaviruses. CD4+ T cells from unexposed donors were obtained before the COVID-19 pandemic (2011-2018). This table comes from immunoSEQ multiplex PCR, and its TCRdb copy is limited to in-frame clones, with some not included. The sample lists approximately 70,000 clones, about 92% occurring once. The source material was naive CD4+ T cells from PBMCs. This sample's subset: naive CD4+ T cells isolated by negative enrichment. Every receptor here comes from a human donor in good health.

On this clone: A junction boundary mismatches the germline segment, possibly from a read error. The chain recombines TRBV3-1 (or the pseudogene TRBV3-2) with TRBJ2-5; 8 nucleotides agree with TRBD1. Germline CDR1 is LGHDT and CDR2 is YNNKEL (reference sequence). CDR3 length: 14 residues. CDR3 DNA sequence: TGTGCCGGCAGCCACTGGGACAGGAAAGAGACCCAGTACTTC. This translates into CAGSHWDRKETQYF.

This clone occurred a few times. The V gene is TRBV3-1 (or the pseudogene TRBV3-2), the J gene TRBJ1-6; D gene uncertain. The CDR3 consists of 15 residues. V was shortened by 5 bases and J by 7 bases, with 15 bases between the two germline ends. Germline V gene sequence: CDR1 LGHDT, CDR2 YNNKEL (reference sequence). The CDR3 loop is CASSATRGNNSPLHF. The CDR3 DNA is TGTGCCAGCAGCGCAACCCGGGGTAACAATTCACCCCTCCACTTT.

The chain has TRBV19 and TRBJ1-6; the match to TRBD1 covers 7 bases. The CDR3 is 16 amino acids. Trimming at V came to 6 bases and at J to 6 bases, leaving 11 bases not matched to a gene. Germline V CDR1 and CDR2: LNHDA, SQIVND (reference sequence). This CDR3 is CASRPNPGQRNSPLHF. DNA of the CDR3: TGTGCCAGTAGACCTAACCCGGGACAGCGTAATTCACCCCTCCACTTT. Together with reference TRBV19 and TRBJ1-6, the CDR3 gives the full variable domain: DGGITQSPKYLFRKEGQNVTLSCEQNLNHDAMYWYRQDPGQGLRLIYYSQIVNDFQKGDIAEGYSVSREKKESFPLTVTSAQKNPTAFYLCASRPNPGQRNSPLHFGNGTRLTVT.

The J gene is TRBJ2-7, the V gene TRBV27; TRBD2 agrees at 12 bases. In germline, CDR1 is MNHEY, CDR2 SMNVEV (reference sequence). The CDR3 runs 15 residues. J was trimmed by 4 bases and V by 8 bases; bases with no gene match: 9. The CDR3 DNA follows: TGTGCCAGCTCAGTGGAGACTAGCGGGAGATACGAGCAGTACTTC. Its protein product is CASSVETSGRYEQYF.

The chain recombines TRBV6-6 with TRBJ1-3, with 8 bases aligning to TRBD1. Losses at the gene ends were 6 bases for V and 3 bases for J; bases not matched to a gene: 10. The CDR3 contains 16 residues. Germline CDR1 MNHNY, CDR2 SVGAGI (reference sequence). This CDR3 reads CASRENRGVVGNTIYF. CDR3 nucleotide sequence: TGTGCCAGCAGGGAGAACAGGGGGGTAGTTGGAAACACCATATATTTT.

This chain uses TRBV27 with TRBJ1-1; possibly TRBD1 for D (5 bases). The germline V gene has CDR1 MNHEY and CDR2 SMNVEV (reference sequence). This CDR3 comprises 14 residues. Trimming cost V 1 base and J 10 bases, with 16 bases left between them. The CDR3 DNA reads as TGTGCCAGCAGTTTATTAACACCTGGCCAGGGAGCTTTCTTT. It is translated as CASSLLTPGQGAFF.

V is TRBV18 and J is TRBJ1-5; D is uncertain. Germline CDR1 KGHSH, CDR2 LQKENI. The CDR3 totals 13 residues. The germline V and J ends were trimmed by 2 bases and 8 bases, with 10 bases remaining between them. The chain's CDR3 is CASSPGESEPQHF. The CDR3 coding sequence is TGTGCCAGCTCACCAGGGGAATCGGAGCCCCAGCATTTT.

V and J are TRBV5-4 and TRBJ2-3; D possibly corresponds to TRBD1 (5 bases). With 2 bases removed from V and 2 bases from J, the gap between germline ends came to 18 bases. Germline V CDR1 and CDR2: SGHNT, YYREEE (reference sequence). This CDR3 has 17 residues. DNA of the CDR3: TGTGCCAGCAGCTTCTATTACCGACAGCCGACCACAGATACGCAGTATTTT. Amino acid sequence: CASSFYYRQPTTDTQYF.

The V and J genes are TRBV19 and TRBJ2-1; D uncertain. The CDR3 sequence is 12 residues long. Per germline, CDR1 LNHDA and CDR2 SQIVND (reference sequence). V shed 4 bases and J shed 3 bases, with 4 bases lying between them. The CDR3 bases are TGTGCCAGTAGTAATATCTACAATGAGCAGTTCTTC. Its translation: CASSNIYNEQFF.